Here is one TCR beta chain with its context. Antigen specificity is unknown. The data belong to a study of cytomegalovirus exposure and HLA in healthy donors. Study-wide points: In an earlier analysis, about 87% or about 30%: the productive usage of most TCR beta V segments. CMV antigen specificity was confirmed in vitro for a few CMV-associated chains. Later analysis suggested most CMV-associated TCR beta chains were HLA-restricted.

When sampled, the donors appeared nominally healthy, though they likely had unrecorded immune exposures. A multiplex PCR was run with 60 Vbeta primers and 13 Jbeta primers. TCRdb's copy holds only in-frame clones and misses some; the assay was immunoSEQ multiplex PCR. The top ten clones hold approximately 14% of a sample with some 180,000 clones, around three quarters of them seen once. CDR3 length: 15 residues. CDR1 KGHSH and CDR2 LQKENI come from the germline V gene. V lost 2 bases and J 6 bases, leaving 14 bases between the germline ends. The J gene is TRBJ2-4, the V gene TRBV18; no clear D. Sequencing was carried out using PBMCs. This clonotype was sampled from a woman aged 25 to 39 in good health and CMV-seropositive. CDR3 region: CASSPTESNRNIQYF. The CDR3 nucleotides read TGTGCCAGCTCACCAACAGAGAGTAACCGAAACATTCAGTACTTC.